These T cell receptor beta chains were read from a single sample in a study of blood T cell repertoires in COVID-19. The data were produced by immunoSEQ multiplex PCR, yet TCRdb's version contains in-frame clones alone and is incomplete. The sample comprises some 150,000 clones, 86% of which are singletons, and around 8.4% rests with the top ten. The specimen sequenced was peripheral blood. The receptors shown here come from a woman between 55 and 75 years old with acute or convalescent COVID-19. CDR3s include the opening cysteine and the closing phenylalanine or tryptophan. A D gene is named only where the DNA matches it firmly. Some rows mark clone size as missing; the rest say once, few, many or name a class of expanded clone.

>-|-|TRBJ1-1|TRBV5-1
TGCGCCACCAAGACAGCTTTGAACACTGAAGCTTTCTTT
CATKTALNTEAFF
>-|-|TRBJ1-3|TRBV28
TGTGCCAGCAGTTTATTGTCCGCTGGAAACACCATATATTTT
CASSLLSAGNTIYF
>-|-|TRBJ1-5|TRBV19
TGTGCCAGTAGATTATTTTCGACGGGTAATAGCAATCAGCCCCAGCATTTT
CASRLFSTGNSNQPQHF
>-|-|TRBJ1-1|TRBV5-4
TGTGCCAGCAGCCTCACTAGGACGAACACTGAAGCTTTCTTT
CASSLTRTNTEAFF
>-|once|TRBJ1-2|TRBV7-9
TGTGCCAGCAGCTTTCCCCTGGAGGATGGCTACACCTTC
CASSFPLEDGYTF
>TRBD1|-|TRBJ2-3|TRBV4-2
TGTGCCAGCAGCCAGCCAACAGGGGGCACAGATACGCAGTATTTT
CASSQPTGGTDTQYF
>TRBD2|-|TRBJ2-1|TRBV5-4
TGTGCCAGCAGCCCCGGGACTAGCGGGGGGCGCAATGAGCAGTTCTTC
CASSPGTSGGRNEQFF
>-|-|TRBJ2-7|TRBV5-1
TGCGCCAGCAGCGTGGAGGGAGGCAGGACCTACGAGCAGTACTTC
CASSVEGGRTYEQYF
>-|-|TRBJ1-1|TRBV7-9
TGTGCCAGCAGCTTAGCCCAACAGGGCACTGAAGCTTTCTTT
CASSLAQQGTEAFF
>TRBD1|-|TRBJ1-4|TRBV5-1
TGCGCCAGCAGCTCAGGGGGTAATGGTGAAAAACTGTTTTTT
CASSSGGNGEKLFF
>TRBD1|-|TRBJ2-3|TRBV4-3
TGCGCCAGCAGCCAGGGGACAGGAAGCACAGATACGCAGTATTTT
CASSQGTGSTDTQYF
>TRBD2|-|TRBJ2-2|TRBV9
TGTGCCAGCAGCCCTGGACTAGCGGGGGATTACACCGGGGAGCTGTTTTTT
CASSPGLAGDYTGELFF
>-|-|TRBJ1-5|TRBV6-2/TRBV6-3
TGTGCCAGCAGTTATGGGGGCCATCAGCCCCAGCATTTT
CASSYGGHQPQHF
>TRBD1|-|TRBJ1-2|TRBV18
TGTGCCAGCTCACCGGGACAGGGAAACTATGGCTACACCTTC
CASSPGQGNYGYTF
>-|-|TRBJ2-1|TRBV11-2
TGTGCCAGCAGCTTCGCATTGCGCCGGGACAACAATGAGCAGTTCTTC
CASSFALRRDNNEQFF
>-|-|TRBJ2-2|TRBV4-3
TGCGCCAGCAGTCCCGAAGGGGGTAATATGAACACCGGGGAGCTGTTTTTT
CASSPEGGNMNTGELFF
>-|-|TRBJ2-1|TRBV7-9
TGTGCCAGCAGCTTCCGGGGCTCCTACAATGAGCAGTTCTTC
CASSFRGSYNEQFF
>-|-|TRBJ2-7|TRBV12-2
TGTGCAAGTCGCTTAAACTCCCTTACTTTCTACGAGCAGTACTTC
CASRLNSLTFYEQYF
>-|few|TRBJ1-6|TRBV2
TGTGCCAGCAGTTCGCGGGAGGAGAATTCACCCCTCCACTTT
CASSSREENSPLHF
>-|once|TRBJ1-6|TRBV4-3
TGCGCCAGCAGCCAAGCCTCAGGCGCGTCACCCCTCCACTTT
CASSQASGASPLHF
>TRBD1|-|TRBJ2-2|TRBV30
TGTGCCTGGAGTTGGGACAGGGGGAACACCGGGGAGCTGTTTTTT
CAWSWDRGNTGELFF
>-|-|TRBJ1-1|TRBV6-5
TGTGCCAGCAGTTTAGGGGGGGCGGTCACTGAAGCTTTCTTT
CASSLGGAVTEAFF
>TRBD2|-|TRBJ2-5|TRBV7-6
TGTGCCAGCAGCTTCCTAGCGGGGGGACAAGAGACCCAGTACTTC
CASSFLAGGQETQYF
>-|-|TRBJ2-5|TRBV4-3
TGCGCCAGCAGCCAAGATAAGTTGAACAGAAAAGAGACCCAGTACTTC
CASSQDKLNRKETQYF
>-|-|TRBJ2-5|TRBV3-1/TRBV3-2
TGTGCCAGCAGCCAGGGCAGGCATGAGACCCAGTACTTC
CASSQGRHETQYF
>TRBD1|-|TRBJ1-2|TRBV7-9
TGTGCCAGCAGCTTCGTGACAGGGCAAGGCTACACCTTC
CASSFVTGQGYTF
>-|once|TRBJ2-7|TRBV7-9
TGTGCCAGCAGCCCACAGGGAATCTCCTACGAGCAGTACTTC
CASSPQGISYEQYF
>TRBD1|-|TRBJ2-2|TRBV18
TGTGCCAGCTCACCGACTCGGACAGGGGGTCCCACCGGGGAGCTGTTTTTT
CASSPTRTGGPTGELFF
>-|-|TRBJ1-6|TRBV18
TGTGCCAGCTCACCAGTCAACACGGAGTATAATTCACCCCTCCACTTT
CASSPVNTEYNSPLHF
>TRBD1|-|TRBJ1-2|TRBV7-8
TGTGCCAGCAGCCCTACCGACAGGGACTATGGCTACACCTTC
CASSPTDRDYGYTF
>-|-|TRBJ2-5|TRBV6-5
TGTGCCAGCAGCAGACAGGACCTACAAGAGACCCAGTACTTC
CASSRQDLQETQYF
>-|-|TRBJ2-5|TRBV9
TGTGCCAGCAGCGTAGGTCTAGTGGAGACCCAGTACTTC
CASSVGLVETQYF
>-|-|TRBJ2-1|TRBV5-6
TGTGCCAGCAGCTTGGCCGGGAATCCTTACAATGAGCAGTTCTTC
CASSLAGNPYNEQFF
>TRBD2|-|TRBJ2-7|TRBV4-2
TGTGCCAGCAGCCTTAGCGGGACGGCCTCCTACGAGCAGTACTTC
CASSLSGTASYEQYF
>-|-|TRBJ1-2|TRBV5-1
TGCGCCAGCAGCCTTACAGGGAATAACTATGGCTACACCTTC
CASSLTGNNYGYTF
>-|-|TRBJ1-5|TRBV7-8
TGTGCCAGCAGCTTATCAACCAGTCAACAGCCCCAGCATTTT
CASSLSTSQQPQHF
>TRBD2|-|TRBJ2-1|TRBV18
TGTGCCAGCTCACCAAGCGGGGACCGCTACAATGAGCAGTTCTTC
CASSPSGDRYNEQFF
>-|-|TRBJ1-2|TRBV10-3
TGTGCCATCAGTGATGGACAGCTCGTAGCATTCTATGGCTACACCTTC
CAISDGQLVAFYGYTF
>-|-|TRBJ1-2|TRBV18
TGTGCCAGCTCACACCTTGTTGACACTCCTAACTATGGCTACACCTTC
CASSHLVDTPNYGYTF
>-|-|TRBJ2-3|TRBV10-3
TGTGCCATCAGTGGACTAGGCGAAGATACGCAGTATTTT
CAISGLGEDTQYF
>TRBD2|-|TRBJ2-4|TRBV27
TGTGCCAGCAGTTTATCCGGCGGGGGGGAAAACATTCAGTACTTC
CASSLSGGGENIQYF
>-|-|TRBJ1-1|TRBV6-2/TRBV6-3
TGTGCCAGCAGTAAGGACAGAACCTCCCTTGGCACTGAAGCTTTCTTT
CASSKDRTSLGTEAFF
>-|few|TRBJ1-3|TRBV10-3
TGTGCCATCAGTGAACCCAGGGCTGGAAACACCATATATTTT
CAISEPRAGNTIYF
>-|few|TRBJ1-1|TRBV19
TGTGCCAGTAGTATTAGGAGCAGGGGTGAAGCTTTCTTT
CASSIRSRGEAFF
>-|-|TRBJ1-2|TRBV6-1
TGTGCCAGCAGTGAGATTGAGGGGGAGGGTGGCTACACCTTC
CASSEIEGEGGYTF
>-|-|TRBJ1-1|TRBV7-7
TGTGCTAGCAGCTTTTCAGTGAACACTGAAGCTTTCTTT
CASSFSVNTEAFF
>TRBD1|-|TRBJ2-6|TRBV9
TGTGCCAGCAGCGTAGTGACCGGGACAGAAGGGTCCAACGTCCTGACTTTC
CASSVVTGTEGSNVLTF
>-|-|TRBJ2-5|TRBV28
TGTGCCAGCAGTTTAAGGGATGGCGGCCGGAGGGCCCAGTACTTC
CASSLRDGGRRAQYF
>-|-|TRBJ2-1|TRBV10-1
TGCGCCAGCAGTGACTCAGTAGCGGAGCAGTTCTTC
CASSDSVAEQFF
>-|-|TRBJ1-4|TRBV18
TGTGCCAGCTCACCAAACGGAGCGGAGTCAACTAATGAAAAACTGTTTTTT
CASSPNGAESTNEKLFF
>TRBD1|-|TRBJ2-6|TRBV11-3
TGTGCCAGCAGCTTTTCCGGGACAGGTTCTGGGGCCAACGTCCTGACTTTC
CASSFSGTGSGANVLTF
>-|-|TRBJ1-6|TRBV6-5
TGTGCCAGCATCCCTACGGGAGTACAATCACCCCTCCACTTT
CASIPTGVQSPLHF
>TRBD2|-|TRBJ2-3|TRBV11-3
TGTGCCAGCAGCCGTGGACGGGGACTAGCGGGTTCAATCGCAGATACGCAGTATTTT
CASSRGRGLAGSIADTQYF